One sample yielded the 27 T cell receptor beta chains listed below, sequenced in a study of identical twins (dated by TCRdb to about 2016). Library method: 5' RACE. The sequencing machine was an Illumina HiSeq 2000. The public reads were quality trimmed at Q25 with fastp and then assembled into clones with MiXCR by TCRdb, keeping productive beta chains. Merged by CDR3 protein, the rows form single entries marked with the most common genes and DNA. The sample contains about 190,000 distinct CDR3 sequences, roughly 15% of them found a single time. The ten largest clones add up to 40% to 45% of the sample. This same sample was also taken into another study, of T cells expressing NK-cell markers.

The sample consisted of CD8+ T cells sorted from blood. All receptors derive from a woman younger than 35 in good health.

This clonotype was detected a few times. The chain carries TRBV6-2 or TRBV6-3 and TRBJ2-1; perhaps TRBD2 as D (5 bases). The CDR3 consists of 17 residues. CDR1 is MNHEY, CDR2 SVGEGT, per germline. Trimming pared 6 bases from V and 2 bases from J, leaving 20 bases between. The CDR3 spells CASSRPVAFKTYNEQFF. In nucleotides, the CDR3 is TGTGCCAGCAGCCGCCCGGTAGCGTTCAAAACCTACAATGAGCAGTTCTTC.

The rearrangement uses TRBV27 and TRBJ2-7, with 10 bases aligning to TRBD1. V was clipped by 5 bases and J by 2 bases; unmatched bases: 6. CDR1 and CDR2 (germline): MNHEY, SMNVEV (reference sequence). This CDR3 has 15 residues. CDR3 DNA sequence: TGTGCCAGCAGTACCTCCGGGACAGGGGCCTACGAGCAGTACTTC. Translating gives CASSTSGTGAYEQYF.

This clonotype was observed a few times. The chain combines TRBV12-3 or TRBV12-4 with TRBJ2-2; D might be TRBD2 (5 bases). The CDR3 has 15 amino acids. Trimming stripped 3 bases from V and 0 bases from J, with 8 bases between. The CDR3 nucleotides read TGTGCCAGCAGTTTGGCGGGCACGAACACCGGGGAGCTGTTTTTT. Protein: CASSLAGTNTGELFF.

A few counts support this clonotype. This chain joins TRBV12-3 or TRBV12-4 and TRBJ1-1; no firm D call. The CDR3 is 12 residues long. The V gene lost 6 bases and the J gene lost 4 bases, with 9 bases spanning the gap. The CDR3 loop reads CASRPAGTEAFF. The CDR3 nucleotides are TGTGCCAGCAGGCCCGCGGGCACTGAAGCTTTCTTT.

CDR3 sequence (DNA): TGTGCCAGCAACGCCGGGACTAGCGTTACCTCAGAGACCCAGTACTTC. Translated, it gives CASNAGTSVTSETQYF. This rearrangement joins TRBV28 to TRBJ2-5, with 10 bases identical to TRBD2. The CDR3 sequence is 16 residues long. The junction had 12 bases not matched to a gene; V was cut back by 7 bases and J by 4 bases. In germline, CDR1 is MDHEN, CDR2 SYDVKM. The variable domain in full, with the rest retrieved from reference TRBV28 and TRBJ2-5, is DVKVTQSSRYLVKRTGEKVFLECVQDMDHENMFWYRQDPGLGLRLIYFSYDVKMKEKGDIPEGYSVSREKKERFSLILESASTNQTSMYLCASNAGTSVTSETQYFGPGTRLLVL.

This clonotype was counted a few times. The chain has TRBV7-7 and TRBJ2-5; 8 nucleotides agree with TRBD2. The CDR3 runs 16 residues. Germline lookup yields CDR1 SSHAT and CDR2 FNYEAQ (reference sequence). Trimming cost V 5 bases and J 2 bases; bases outside gene matches: 10. CDR3 in amino acids: CASSLIRTSTQETQYF. CDR3 DNA sequence: TGTGCCAGCAGCCTAATCCGGACTAGCACTCAAGAGACCCAGTACTTC.

The chain carries TRBV29-1 and TRBJ2-1; 7 bases are shared with TRBD2. This CDR3 is built from 14 residues. The ends lost 2 bases at V and 4 bases at J; junction bases unmatched: 5. The germline gives CDR1 SQVTM, CDR2 ANQGSEA. CDR3 sequence (DNA): TGCAGCGTTGAAATGACTAGCAGTTACAATGAGCAGTTCTTC. It yields the protein CSVEMTSSYNEQFF.

In its sample, this clonotype was seen a few times. V gene TRBV6-5 combines with J gene TRBJ1-2; the D is unclear. The V end lost 2 bases, the J end lost 8 bases, and 15 bases lay between the germline ends. The CDR3 has 14 residues. The germline gives CDR1 MNHEY, CDR2 SVGAGI. CDR3 DNA: TGTGCCAGCAGTTACGGGCCATTCGTCGGAGGCTACACCTTC. It encodes CASSYGPFVGGYTF.

This clonotype has only a few counts. The rearrangement joins TRBV7-2 to TRBJ2-5, with D maybe TRBD2 (6 bases). Germline-derived CDR1 and CDR2 are SGHTA and FQGNSA. This CDR3 is built from 15 residues. The V gene lost 5 bases and the J gene lost 3 bases, with 16 bases spanning the gap. CDR3: CASSLGDSSEETQYF. CDR3 in DNA: TGTGCCAGCAGCCTAGGGGACTCCTCTGAAGAGACCCAGTACTTC.

The chain uses TRBV7-9 and TRBJ2-3, with TRBD1 identical over 7 bases. This CDR3 comprises 17 residues. Losses at the gene ends were 5 bases for V and 9 bases for J; bases not matched to a gene: 20. Germline values: CDR1 SEHNR, CDR2 FQNEAQ (reference sequence). As DNA, the CDR3 is TGTGCCAGCAGCCAACGGACAGGTCGAGTTACCGTTCCGACGCAGTATTTT. Translation: CASSQRTGRVTVPTQYF.

This chain uses TRBV9 with TRBJ2-7; D may be TRBD2 (6 bases). This CDR3 region has 14 residues. The germline V gene has CDR1 SGDLS and CDR2 YYNGEE. V was shortened by 2 bases and J by 2 bases, with 11 bases between the two germline ends. The CDR3 protein is CASSVTSNPYEQYF. The CDR3 nucleotides are TGTGCCAGCAGCGTCACTAGCAATCCCTACGAGCAGTACTTC.

This clonotype was seen more than once but under ten times. The chain couples TRBV5-5 to TRBJ2-7, with 14 positions matching TRBD2. Losses at the gene ends were 4 bases for V and 8 bases for J; bases not matched to a gene: 5. This CDR3 comprises 14 residues. The germline V gene has CDR1 SGHKS and CDR2 YYEKEE (reference sequence). As DNA, the CDR3 is TGTGCCAGCAGCCCCGGACTAGCGGGAGGAAAGCAGTACTTC. Protein sequence: CASSPGLAGGKQYF.

This clonotype was recorded a few times. J is TRBJ2-1 and V is TRBV6-5, with 7 bases aligning to TRBD1. The CDR3 extends over 15 amino acids. J lost 8 bases, V lost 0 bases, and 7 bases had no gene match. CDR1 and CDR2 (germline): MNHEY, SVGAGI. The CDR3, as DNA: TGTGCCAGCAGTTACTCTGGCCAGGGGGAGTATGAGCAGTTCTTC. Translated, it gives CASSYSGQGEYEQFF.

This clonotype has a handful of counts. The V gene is TRBV4-1, the J gene TRBJ2-3; the D is unclear. Trimming left V 4 bases short and J 14 bases short, with 10 bases between. CDR1 and CDR2 from the germline V gene are MGHRA and YSYEKL. The CDR3 is made up of 10 amino acids. The DNA of the CDR3 is TGCGCCAGCAGCCGCTGTATCCCGTATTTT. Its translation is CASSRCIPYF.

This chain joins TRBV29-1 and TRBJ2-7; a possible D gene is TRBD1 (5 bases). CDR3 length equals 13 residues. CDR1 and CDR2 (germline): SQVTM, ANQGSEA. Trimming removed 3 bases from V and 5 bases from J, with 14 bases in between. In DNA, the CDR3 is TGCAGCGTTGAGGACACTATTGGGCACGAGCAGTACTTC. Protein product: CSVEDTIGHEQYF.

There are a few counts of this clonotype. The chain carries TRBV29-1 and TRBJ2-7, with 8 nucleotides matching TRBD2. This CDR3 has 13 residues. From germline, CDR1 is SQVTM and CDR2 ANQGSEA. Trimming cost V 6 bases and J 2 bases; bases outside gene matches: 6. This chain's CDR3 is CSVQSGSPYEQYF. The CDR3 coding sequence is TGCAGCGTCCAGAGCGGGAGCCCCTACGAGCAGTACTTC.

This clonotype has only a few counts. The CDR3 loop reads CASSSGTQPYEQYF. The CDR3 nucleotides are TGTGCCAGCAGTTCCGGGACACAGCCCTACGAGCAGTACTTC. The V call is TRBV5-6, the J call TRBJ2-7; possibly TRBD1 for D (6 bases). This CDR3 is 14 amino acids long. Looked up from germline, CDR1 is SGHDT and CDR2 is YYEEEE. V lost 5 bases and J 2 bases, leaving 14 bases between the germline ends. The full variable domain, with the rest looked up from reference TRBV5-6 and TRBJ2-7, is DAGVTQSPTHLIKTRGQQVTLRCSPKSGHDTVSWYQQALGQGPQFIFQYYEEEERQRGNFPDRFSGHQFPNYSSELNVNALLLGDSALYLCASSSGTQPYEQYFGPGTRLTVT.

This clonotype has just a few counts. V is TRBV27 and J is TRBJ2-5; 7 bases line up with TRBD2. V lost 2 bases and J lost 5; bases outside the gene matches: 11. Germline V gives CDR1 MNHEY, CDR2 SMNVEV (reference sequence). The CDR3 runs to 16 residues. This CDR3 reads CASSLLSAGVGETQYF. The CDR3 DNA reads TGTGCCAGCAGTTTACTCTCGGCGGGGGTGGGGGAGACCCAGTACTTC.

The chain joins TRBV27 to TRBJ1-6; 7 nucleotides match TRBD1. The CDR3 runs to 15 residues. Trimming at V came to 6 bases and at J to 10 bases, leaving 12 bases not matched to a gene. Germline lookup yields CDR1 MNHEY and CDR2 SMNVEV (reference sequence). DNA of the CDR3: TGTGCCAGCAGCTTAACAGGGGAAAGGAACTCACCCCTCCACTTT. Its protein is CASSLTGERNSPLHF.

Only a few counts were recorded for this clonotype. The genes are TRBV5-6 and TRBJ2-1; D is undetermined. The V gene's germline CDR1 is SGHDT and CDR2 YYEEEE. This CDR3 region has 15 residues. Deletions cut 6 bases from V and 0 bases from J, with 13 bases between. The CDR3 protein is CASTSEVSSYNEQFF. CDR3 bases: TGTGCCAGCACCTCCGAGGTGAGCTCCTACAATGAGCAGTTCTTC.

This clonotype was picked up a small number of times. This chain joins TRBV12-3 or TRBV12-4 and TRBJ1-2, with D hard to call. Between the trimmed V and J ends, which lost 5 bases and 8 bases, there was a span of 21 bases. The CDR3 extends over 15 amino acids. The CDR3 DNA reads as TGTGCCAGCAGTCCCGGTGCGTTCCCTGGGAAAGGCTACACCTTC. Protein sequence: CASSPGAFPGKGYTF.

This clonotype occurred a few times. J is TRBJ2-7 and V is TRBV9; 7 positions agree with TRBD1. V lost 0 bases to trimming and J lost 6 bases; unmatched junction nucleotides: 6. Germline V gene data show CDR1 as SGDLS and CDR2 as YYNGEE. The CDR3 contains 14 residues. CDR3 in amino acids: CASSVGTGVAEQYF. CDR3 bases: TGTGCCAGCAGCGTAGGTACAGGGGTCGCCGAGCAGTACTTC. The variable domain in full, completed from reference TRBV9 and TRBJ2-7, reads DSGVTQTPKHLITATGQRVTLRCSPRSGDLSVYWYQQSLDQGLQFLIQYYNGEERAKGNILERFSAQQFPDLHSELNLSSLELGDSALYFCASSVGTGVAEQYFGPGTRLTVT.

This clonotype was detected many times. The V gene is TRBV5-1, the J gene TRBJ1-1; D is unclear. The CDR3 extends over 13 amino acids. Germline V gene sequence: CDR1 SGHRS, CDR2 YFSETQ. V was pared by 0 bases and J by 6 bases, with 9 bases between. In DNA, the CDR3 is TGCGCCAGCAGCTTGGCGGCCGAACCTGAAGCTTTCTTT. It specifies CASSLAAEPEAFF. Using reference TRBV5-1 and TRBJ1-1 for the parts outside the CDR3, the full variable domain is KAGVTQTPRYLIKTRGQQVTLSCSPISGHRSVSWYQQTPGQGLQFLFEYFSETQRNKGNFPGRFSGRQFSNSRSEMNVSTLELGDSALYLCASSLAAEPEAFFGQGTRLTVV.

V usage is TRBV9 and J usage is TRBJ1-1, with D perhaps matching TRBD1 (6 bases). Trimming stripped 7 bases from V and 8 bases from J, with 9 bases between. Per germline, CDR1 SGDLS and CDR2 YYNGEE. The CDR3 consists of 10 residues. The chain's CDR3 is CASGGQEAFF. CDR3 nucleotides: TGTGCCAGCGGCGGACAGGAAGCTTTCTTT. Combining the CDR3 with reference TRBV9 and TRBJ1-1 gives the whole variable domain DSGVTQTPKHLITATGQRVTLRCSPRSGDLSVYWYQQSLDQGLQFLIQYYNGEERAKGNILERFSAQQFPDLHSELNLSSLELGDSALYFCASGGQEAFFGQGTRLTVV.

This clonotype occurred a few times. This chain joins TRBV27 and TRBJ2-5; D possibly corresponds to TRBD1 (5 bases). V lost 6 bases, J lost 5 bases, and 16 bases lay in between. Germline assignment: CDR1 MNHEY and CDR2 SMNVEV (reference sequence). CDR3 length: 14 amino acids. CDR3 sequence: CASRLSGNRETQYF. CDR3 DNA sequence: TGTGCCAGCAGGCTATCAGGGAATAGGGAGACCCAGTACTTC.

This clonotype has more than one count but fewer than ten. This chain joins TRBV29-1 and TRBJ1-2; perhaps TRBD1 as D (5 bases). CDR1 SQVTM and CDR2 ANQGSEA come from the germline V gene. The V and J ends lost 6 bases and 7 bases respectively, with 18 bases between them. This CDR3 comprises 13 residues. The CDR3: CSVRGPLSGGYTF. Written as DNA, the CDR3 is TGCAGCGTCCGGGGACCGCTCTCTGGTGGCTACACCTTC.

V usage is TRBV7-6 and J usage is TRBJ2-1; TRBD2 aligns across 7 bases. CDR3 length: 14 amino acids. Germline CDR1 SGHVS, CDR2 FNYEAQ. The ends lost 5 bases at V and 9 bases at J; junction bases unmatched: 10. The CDR3 loop reads CASSPGLDEGEQFF. The CDR3 DNA reads TGTGCCAGCAGCCCAGGACTAGACGAGGGTGAGCAGTTCTTC.